These 2 T cell receptor beta chains share one sample of origin, sequenced in a study of a mutant IDH1 vaccine in newly diagnosed glioma. Produced via immunoSEQ multiplex PCR; TCRdb's table is partial and in-frame only. The profile shows more than 50,000 clones, over 75% of them singletons. No cognate antigen is known for these TCRs. Time point in this sample: week 11, during vaccination. Topical imiquimod was applied with each vaccine dose, which held 300 ug of mutant IDH1 20-mer peptide. The source was PBMCs, collected from a glioma patient whose treatment included an IDH1 peptide vaccine. All receptors come from a man in his forties with glioma.

The chain uses TRBV6-1 and TRBJ1-5; 10 bases agree with TRBD1. CDR3 length: 14 residues. Trimming took 6 bases from V and 7 from J; bases not matched to a gene: 6. Germline V gene sequence: CDR1 MNHNS, CDR2 SASEGT. The CDR3 nucleotides are TGTGCCAGCAGCGGGACAGGGGCTTTGCAGCCCCAGCATTTT. Protein: CASSGTGALQPQHF.

The chain joins TRBV19 to TRBJ2-7; 8 bases align to TRBD1. V gave up 3 bases and J gave up 6 bases; unmatched junction bases: 7. CDR1 is LNHDA and CDR2 is SQIVND in the germline V gene (reference sequence). CDR3 length: 14 residues. DNA for the CDR3: TGTGCCAGTAGTATCGACAGGGGCGTCGGCGAGCAGTACTTC. Amino acid sequence: CASSIDRGVGEQYF.